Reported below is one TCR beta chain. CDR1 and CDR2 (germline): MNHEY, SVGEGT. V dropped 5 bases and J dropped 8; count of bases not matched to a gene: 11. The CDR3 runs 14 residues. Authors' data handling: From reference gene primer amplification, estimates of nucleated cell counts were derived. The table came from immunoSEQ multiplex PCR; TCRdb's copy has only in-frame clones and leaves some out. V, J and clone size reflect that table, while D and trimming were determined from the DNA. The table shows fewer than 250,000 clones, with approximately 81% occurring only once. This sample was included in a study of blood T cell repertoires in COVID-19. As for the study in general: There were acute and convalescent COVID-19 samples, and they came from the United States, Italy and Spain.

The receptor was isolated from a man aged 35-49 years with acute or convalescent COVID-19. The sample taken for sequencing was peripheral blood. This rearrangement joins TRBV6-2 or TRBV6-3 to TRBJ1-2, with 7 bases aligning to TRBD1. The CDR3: CASSAGTARRGYTF. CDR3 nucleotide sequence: TGTGCCAGCAGTGCCGGGACAGCGCGTCGAGGCTACACCTTC.